This passage covers 20 T cell receptor beta chains from one sample sequenced in a study of regulatory T cells in long-lasting Graves disease (dated by TCRdb to 2020 to 2023). The library was made by multiplex PCR. The instrument was an Illumina HiSeq 4000. iRepertoire HTBI primers and Arm-PCR amplification of CDR3 regions were used to construct TCR beta libraries. The public reads were reanalyzed by TCRdb: fastp trimming at Q25, MiXCR alignment, in-frame beta chains only. CDR3 protein duplicates are merged, each entry listing the most common genes and DNA. This sample is represented by some 370,000 distinct CDR3 sequences; roughly 25% of them were singletons. The ten largest clones represent 25% to 30% of the sample. Reading the label with the study, this specimen's time point is: persistent/refractory GD, antithyroid drugs over 5 years with positive TRAb. For both TCR sequencing and RNA sequencing, RNA was extracted from PBMCs in TRIzol.

The material was peripheral blood mononuclear cells (PBMCs), obtained when the disease was refractory, from a patient treated with antithyroid drugs. These receptor sequences come from a woman in her 40s with Graves disease. Donor details come from another sample of the same person, matched by shared clones.

The J gene is TRBJ2-7, the V gene TRBV25-1; 7 bases align to TRBD2. The V and J ends lost 8 bases and 4 bases, in that order; junction bases with no gene match: 26. Germline loops: CDR1 MGHDK, CDR2 SYGVNS. This CDR3 contains 19 residues. CDR3 coding DNA: TGTGCCAGCCCCCCTTGGGGACTAATCGTTCAAGTCGGACCATACGAGCAGTACTTC. Translated, it gives CASPPWGLIVQVGPYEQYF.

This clonotype was counted once. Being one base from a much bigger clone, this may be a read error. DNA for the CDR3: TGTGCCAGCAGTTCTCTCACTGAAAAACTGTCTTTT. It translates to CASSSLTEKLSF. This chain links TRBV28 with TRBJ1-4, with no clear D. Germline CDR1 is MDHEN and CDR2 is SYDVKM. The CDR3 contains 12 residues.

This clonotype came up a few times. V is TRBV3-1 and J is TRBJ1-6; TRBD1 agrees at 10 bases. Unmatched junction bases numbered 4, after V lost 2 bases and J lost 6 bases. The CDR3 runs to 16 residues. Looked up from germline, CDR1 is LGHDT and CDR2 is YNNKEL (reference sequence). CDR3 DNA sequence: TGTGCCAGCAGCCAAACCGGACAGGGGGTTAATTCACCCCTCCACTTT. It translates to CASSQTGQGVNSPLHF.

This clonotype was recorded a few times. This chain links TRBV28 with TRBJ2-1; no clear D gene. Per germline, CDR1 MDHEN and CDR2 SYDVKM. Deletions cut 7 bases from V and 6 bases from J, with 13 bases between. This CDR3 comprises 13 residues. The CDR3 DNA reads as TGTGCCAGCACCCCCGGGCCCCCCAATGAGCAGTTCTTC. It specifies CASTPGPPNEQFF. The full variable domain, with the rest looked up from reference TRBV28 and TRBJ2-1, is DVKVTQSSRYLVKRTGEKVFLECVQDMDHENMFWYRQDPGLGLRLIYFSYDVKMKEKGDIPEGYSVSREKKERFSLILESASTNQTSMYLCASTPGPPNEQFFGPGTRLTVL.

The table lists this clonotype with a few counts. J is TRBJ2-1 and V is TRBV19; 11 bases map to TRBD2. Losses at the gene ends were 6 bases for V and 4 bases for J; bases not matched to a gene: 17. Germline CDR1 is LNHDA and CDR2 is SQIVND (reference sequence). The CDR3 consists of 19 residues. CDR3 amino acids: CASSQQGLPTSGRYNEQFF. The CDR3 DNA sequence: TGTGCCAGTAGCCAACAGGGACTCCCAACTAGCGGGAGATACAATGAGCAGTTCTTC. The full variable domain, with the rest looked up from reference TRBV19 and TRBJ2-1, is DGGITQSPKYLFRKEGQNVTLSCEQNLNHDAMYWYRQDPGQGLRLIYYSQIVNDFQKGDIAEGYSVSREKKESFPLTVTSAQKNPTAFYLCASSQQGLPTSGRYNEQFFGPGTRLTVL.

This clonotype appeared many times. This chain uses TRBV2 with TRBJ1-2; D gene unclear. The V end was cut by 7 bases, the J end by 9 bases, with 15 bases between. The V gene's germline CDR1 is SNHLY and CDR2 FYNNEI. This CDR3 is 12 amino acids long. CDR3 coding DNA: TGTGCCAGCACGACATGGTCTTCACGCTACACCTTC. Encoded protein: CASTTWSSRYTF.

The V and J genes are TRBV6-2 or TRBV6-3 and TRBJ2-7, with TRBD2 matching over 11 bases. Germline loops: CDR1 MNHEY, CDR2 SVGEGT. The CDR3 totals 17 residues. With V trimmed by 2 bases and J by 0 bases, 6 bases remained unmatched. In nucleotides, the CDR3 is TGTGCCAGCAGTTACAGGCTAGCGGGAGGAATCTCCTACGAGCAGTACTTC. Residues: CASSYRLAGGISYEQYF.

The table lists this clonotype with many counts. V and J are TRBV28 and TRBJ1-5; D perhaps matches TRBD1 (5 bases). The CDR3 is 15 residues long. Trimming shortened V by 3 bases and J by 6 bases, and 15 bases separated the two germline ends. Germline V gene lookup returns CDR1 MDHEN and CDR2 SYDVKM. CDR3 protein: CASSFGVGVGQPQHF. The CDR3 nucleotides are TGTGCCAGCAGTTTTGGCGTGGGGGTAGGTCAGCCCCAGCATTTT.

This clonotype was seen many times. The V and J genes are TRBV2 and TRBJ2-2; 8 positions match TRBD2. This CDR3 is built from 15 residues. Looked up from germline, CDR1 is SNHLY and CDR2 is FYNNEI. The junction had 11 bases not matched to a gene; V was cut back by 7 bases and J by 7 bases. The CDR3 loop reads CASNERETISGELFF. The CDR3 DNA is TGTGCCAGCAACGAGCGGGAGACAATCAGCGGGGAGCTGTTTTTT.

This clonotype has only a few counts. The genes are TRBV24-1 and TRBJ2-2, with 9 bases aligning to TRBD1. V was pared by 2 bases and J by 1 base, with 1 base of the junction left unmatched. The CDR3 consists of 16 residues. CDR1 and CDR2 from the germline V gene are KGHDR and SFDVKD. CDR3 protein: CATSDSDRGNTGELFF. CDR3 nucleotide sequence: TGTGCCACCAGTGATTCGGACAGGGGGAACACCGGGGAGCTGTTTTTT.

V and J are TRBV19 and TRBJ1-5, with D hard to call. This CDR3 region has 13 residues. Germline V gene sequence: CDR1 LNHDA, CDR2 SQIVND (reference sequence). Deletions cut 3 bases from V and 4 bases from J, with 7 bases between. CDR3 loop: CASSMWENQPQHF. The DNA of the CDR3 is TGTGCCAGTAGTATGTGGGAAAATCAGCCCCAGCATTTT.

Regarding this clonotype: An end of the junction differs from the germline gene, which may be a read error. The genes are TRBV7-8 and TRBJ2-5; a weak D match, TRBD2 (6 bases). The V gene's germline CDR1 is SGHVS and CDR2 FQNEAQ. CDR3 size: 15 residues. The CDR3 sequence is CASGLKIMGGETQYF. CDR3 nucleotides: TGTGCCAGCGGCTTAAAGATTATGGGGGGAGAGACCCAGTACTTC.

This clonotype was recorded many times. This sequence joins TRBV24-1 and TRBJ2-5; 15 nucleotides agree with TRBD2. CDR1 and CDR2 from the germline V gene are KGHDR and SFDVKD. The CDR3 consists of 17 residues. J gave up 2 bases and V 4 bases, and 4 bases lay outside the gene matches. This chain's CDR3 is CATSDRGTSGRQETQYF. In DNA, the CDR3 is TGTGCCACCAGTGACCGCGGGACTAGCGGGAGGCAAGAGACCCAGTACTTC.

This clonotype was seen repeatedly, ten times or more. The chain uses TRBV20-1 and TRBJ1-5; weak D call: TRBD1 (6 bases). The CDR3 totals 13 residues. V lost 5 bases to trimming and J lost 7 bases, with 15 bases between them. CDR1 and CDR2 from the germline V gene are DFQATT and SNEGSKA (reference sequence). Here the CDR3 reads CSAPGQPEQPQHF. The CDR3 DNA reads TGCAGTGCTCCTGGACAGCCCGAGCAGCCCCAGCATTTT.

The genes are TRBV5-1 and TRBJ2-7, with D maybe TRBD1 (5 bases). V was cut by 0 bases and J by 4 bases, with 23 bases left in between. Germline assignment: CDR1 SGHRS and CDR2 YFSETQ. CDR3 length equals 18 residues. The CDR3 DNA reads as TGCGCCAGCAGCTTGGTCGGGCGTGGGGCTTATCCTTCGTACGAGCAGTACTTC. This gives the protein CASSLVGRGAYPSYEQYF.

A few counts support this clonotype. In nucleotides, the CDR3 is TGCGCCAGCAGCCAAGCCTTACAAGCTTTCTTT. It translates to CASSQALQAFF. The chain employs TRBV4-1 and TRBJ1-1; unclear D gene. CDR3 length equals 11 residues. V was cut by 1 base and J by 9 bases, with 6 bases left in between. Germline V gives CDR1 MGHRA, CDR2 YSYEKL.

This clonotype was counted many times. The chain employs TRBV29-1 and TRBJ1-1; 7 bases are a match to TRBD1. Germline assignment: CDR1 SQVTM and CDR2 ANQGSEA. This CDR3 comprises 13 residues. Trimming at V came to 7 bases and at J to 5 bases, leaving 10 bases not matched to a gene. CDR3 region: CSGLRTGGTEAFF. The CDR3 DNA sequence: TGCAGCGGGCTGAGGACAGGTGGGACTGAAGCTTTCTTT. Variable domain in full (rest from reference TRBV29-1 and TRBJ1-1): SAVISQKPSRDICQRGTSLTIQCQVDSQVTMMFWYRQQPGQSLTLIATANQGSEATYESGFVIDKFPISRPNLTFSTLTVSNMSPEDSSIYLCSGLRTGGTEAFFGQGTRLTVV.

The sample holds a few counts of this clonotype. The genes are TRBV6-1 and TRBJ2-2; 11 nucleotides line up with TRBD2. The V gene end was trimmed by 8 bases and the J gene end by 3 bases; junction bases not matched to a gene: 8. The CDR3 spans 16 residues. CDR1 and CDR2 (germline): MNHNS, SASEGT. CDR3 loop: CASHLAGGLDTGELFF. Written as DNA, the CDR3 is TGTGCCAGCCACCTAGCGGGAGGATTGGACACCGGGGAGCTGTTTTTT.

This clonotype was detected ten times or more. The rearrangement links TRBV7-8 to TRBJ2-1, with 12 bases lining up with TRBD2. V lost 6 bases to trimming and J lost 4 bases; unmatched junction nucleotides: 7. From germline, CDR1 is SGHVS and CDR2 FQNEAQ. The CDR3 runs 16 residues. The CDR3 bases are TGTGCCAGCAGTCCGACTAGCGGGAGAGAATACAATGAGCAGTTCTTC. Its protein product is CASSPTSGREYNEQFF.

This clonotype appeared a few times. The genes are TRBV7-9 and TRBJ2-7, with D hard to call. Trimming pared 1 base from V and 5 bases from J, leaving 15 bases between. Germline V gene sequence: CDR1 SEHNR, CDR2 FQNEAQ (reference sequence). The CDR3 runs 15 residues. The CDR3 sequence is CASSLGRHGPDEQYF. The CDR3 DNA is TGTGCCAGCAGCTTAGGGAGACACGGACCCGACGAGCAGTACTTC.